The present TCR beta chain was sequenced within a study of CD8+ T cells in alopecia areata. Broader study findings: Scalp data also include sequences from resident alphabeta T cells of normal skin.

A remark on this clone: Its target is not known.

From alopecia areata patients, lesional scalp punch biopsies and peripheral blood were collected. Germline CDR1 and CDR2: GTSNPN and SVGIG (reference sequence). The CDR3 runs to 11 residues. The germline V and J ends were trimmed by 2 bases and 9 bases, with 8 bases remaining between them. Extracted RNA was reverse transcribed into cDNA, the sequencing template. Sequencing used immunoSEQ multiplex PCR; TCRdb keeps in-frame clones, though not all of them. The repertoire has roughly 6,000 clones, roughly three fifths of them found once; the top ten carry 14%. The TCR originated in a human donor with alopecia areata. The chain uses TRBV30 and TRBJ2-1, with D unclear. Sequencing was performed on skin. For the CDR3, the DNA is TGTGCCTGGAGTACCCGGATTGAGCAGTTCTTC. This codes for CAWSTRIEQFF.